Sequencing of this T cell receptor (beta chain) was carried out in a study of spatial heterogeneity in lung cancer. The study, taken as a whole, reports: At resection, ubiquitous expanded tumor TCRs appeared in blood more than at follow-up.

TCRdb ran MiXCR on the 5' RACE reads and lists one entry per CDR3 protein. The sample lists approximately 70,000 distinct CDR3 sequences; approximately 8.9% were seen once. The V end was cut by 2 bases, the J end by 2 bases, with 10 bases between. The V gene's germline CDR1 is SGHRS and CDR2 YFSETQ. The CDR3 contains 15 residues. The time point denotes: blood at routine non-recurrence follow-up after resection. The study sequenced unsorted whole RNA from tumor, nontumor lung or frozen PBMC. This clonotype was seen at least ten times. Its antigen is still unknown. This sequence was found in a female donor with early-stage non-small cell lung cancer. Specimen: PBMCs, collected at follow-up. This chain links TRBV5-1 with TRBJ2-2; no clear D gene. The CDR3 sequence: CASSFSEANTGELFF. The CDR3 nucleotides are TGCGCCAGCAGCTTTAGTGAGGCCAACACCGGGGAGCTGTTTTTT.